This T cell receptor (beta chain) was sequenced in a study of OX40 agonist ivuxolimab in advanced cancers. V lost 4 bases and J lost 6; bases outside the gene matches: 10. The CDR3 is 15 residues long. Germline V gene lookup returns CDR1 SGHTA and CDR2 FQGNSA. TCRdb keeps only in-frame clones here, not all; method: immunoSEQ multiplex PCR. The sample lists about 77,000 clones, 90% to 95% occurring once. The source of this sequence is an adult with an advanced solid tumor such as melanoma, head and neck, liver or kidney cancer. The rearrangement links TRBV7-2 to TRBJ1-1, with 8 bases matching TRBD1. The sequencing used CD4+ or CD8+ T cells sorted from blood, collected in a trial of the OX40 agonist ivuxolimab. The CDR3 DNA reads as TGTGCCAGCAGCTGGCCCCGACAGGGGACCTCTGAAGCTTTCTTT. It specifies CASSWPRQGTSEAFF.